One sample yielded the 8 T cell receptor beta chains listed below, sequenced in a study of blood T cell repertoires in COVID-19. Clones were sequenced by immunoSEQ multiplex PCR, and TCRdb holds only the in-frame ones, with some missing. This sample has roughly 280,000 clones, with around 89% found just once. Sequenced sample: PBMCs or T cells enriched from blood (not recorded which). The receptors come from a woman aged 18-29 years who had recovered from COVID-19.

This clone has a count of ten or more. CDR3 in amino acids: CASSLEAGFNYGYTF. The CDR3 DNA reads TGTGCCAGCAGCTTAGAGGCAGGTTTTAACTATGGCTACACCTTC. This chain links TRBV7-8 with TRBJ1-2, with D hard to call. CDR3 length equals 15 residues. V shed 1 base and J shed 1 base, with 10 bases lying between them. Germline V CDR1 and CDR2: SGHVS, FQNEAQ.

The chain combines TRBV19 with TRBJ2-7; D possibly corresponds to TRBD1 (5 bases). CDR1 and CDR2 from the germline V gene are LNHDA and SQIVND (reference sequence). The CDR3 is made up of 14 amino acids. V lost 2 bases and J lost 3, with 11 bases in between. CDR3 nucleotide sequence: TGTGCCAGTAGTATAAGGACACGATACTACGAGCAGTACTTC. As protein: CASSIRTRYYEQYF.

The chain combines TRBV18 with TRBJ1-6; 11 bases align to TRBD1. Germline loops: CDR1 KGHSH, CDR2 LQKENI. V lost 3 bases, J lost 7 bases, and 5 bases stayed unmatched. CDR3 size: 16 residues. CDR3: CASSPTGQGANSPLHF. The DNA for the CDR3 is TGTGCCAGCTCACCCACAGGACAGGGGGCGAATTCACCCCTCCACTTT. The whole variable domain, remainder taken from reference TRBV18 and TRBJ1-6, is NAGVMQNPRHLVRRRGQEARLRCSPMKGHSHVYWYRQLPEEGLKFMVYLQKENIIDESGMPKERFSAEFPKEGPSILRIQQVVRGDSAAYFCASSPTGQGANSPLHFGNGTRLTVT.

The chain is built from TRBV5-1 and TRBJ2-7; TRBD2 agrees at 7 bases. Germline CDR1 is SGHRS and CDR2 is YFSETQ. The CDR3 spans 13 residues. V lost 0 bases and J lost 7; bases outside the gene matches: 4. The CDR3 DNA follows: TGCGCCAGCAGCTTGGAGCGGGGTTGGGAGCAGTACTTC. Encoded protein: CASSLERGWEQYF. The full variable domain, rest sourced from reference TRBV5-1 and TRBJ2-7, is KAGVTQTPRYLIKTRGQQVTLSCSPISGHRSVSWYQQTPGQGLQFLFEYFSETQRNKGNFPGRFSGRQFSNSRSEMNVSTLELGDSALYLCASSLERGWEQYFGPGTRLTVT.

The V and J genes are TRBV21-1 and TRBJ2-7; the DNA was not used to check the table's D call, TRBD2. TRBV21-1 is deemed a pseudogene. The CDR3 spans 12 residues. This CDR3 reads CASSKDEYEQYF. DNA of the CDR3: TGTGCCAGCAGCAAAGACGAGTACGAGCAGTACTTC.

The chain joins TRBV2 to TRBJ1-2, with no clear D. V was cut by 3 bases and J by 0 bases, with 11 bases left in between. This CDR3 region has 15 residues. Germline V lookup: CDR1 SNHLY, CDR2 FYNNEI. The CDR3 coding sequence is TGTGCCAGCAGTGATTCGTACAGTTCTAACTATGGCTACACCTTC. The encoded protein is CASSDSYSSNYGYTF.

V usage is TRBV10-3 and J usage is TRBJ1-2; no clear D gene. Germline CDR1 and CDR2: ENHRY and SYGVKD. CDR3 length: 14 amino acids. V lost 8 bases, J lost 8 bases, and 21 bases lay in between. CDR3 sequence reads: CAIRFSASAEGYTF. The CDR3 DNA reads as TGTGCCATCCGCTTTTCCGCCAGCGCAGAGGGCTACACCTTC.

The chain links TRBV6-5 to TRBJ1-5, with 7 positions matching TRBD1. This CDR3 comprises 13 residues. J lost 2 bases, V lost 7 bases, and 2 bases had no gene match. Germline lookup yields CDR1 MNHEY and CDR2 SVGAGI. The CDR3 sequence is CASNDRGNQPQHF. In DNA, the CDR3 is TGTGCCAGCAACGACAGGGGCAATCAGCCCCAGCATTTT.